This T cell receptor beta chain was sequenced in a study of T cells in Graves' hyperthyroidism and ophthalmopathy. Study results and limitations: Most thyroid clonotypes with frequency above 0.001 were detected in blood.

As to this clonotype: Antigen: not known.

Researchers took RNA transcripts and amplified the TCR beta CDR3 regions from them. The study used the HTBI primer set for a first-round RT-PCR of the TCR CDR3. A single record per CDR3 protein comes from TCRdb applying MiXCR to the multiplex PCR reads. The sample has some 250,000 distinct CDR3 sequences; approximately 16% are singletons. The CDR3 is made up of 14 amino acids. Germline V gene data show CDR1 as SEHNR and CDR2 as FQNEAQ (reference sequence). V was clipped by 2 bases and J by 5 bases; unmatched bases: 5. The origin of this receptor is a woman aged 45-65 years with Graves' hyperthyroidism that later progressed to Graves' ophthalmopathy. The chain carries TRBV7-9 and TRBJ2-7, with TRBD2 matching over 8 bases. Specimen: blood. CDR3 sequence (DNA): TGTGCCAGCAGCTTAAAAATAGCGGGAAACGAGCAGTACTTC. Translating gives CASSLKIAGNEQYF.